The TCR beta chain under discussion was sequenced for a study of blood T cells in healthy people across ages. Study summary: About one barcoded beta molecule per two T cells was the capture yield of template switching.

There are a few counts of this clonotype. The target antigen is unknown. The authors ran a second PCR of roughly 6 to 12 cycles using a sample-barcoded 5' primer and a J-beta primer mix. MiXCR, run by TCRdb on the 5' RACE reads, gives a single entry per CDR3 protein. The sample consists of more than 1,400,000 distinct CDR3 sequences, approximately 40% of them appearing once. The CDR3 covers 16 residues. J gave up 2 bases and V 4 bases, and 8 bases lay outside the gene matches. CDR1 and CDR2 (germline): PRHDT, FYEKMQ (reference sequence). Points from the study as a whole: PBMCs that were unsorted prevented a conclusive naive versus antigen-experienced comparison. Donor CMV status was unknown, possibly confounding expanded clonotype changes.

This TCR derives from a woman aged 18-29 years in good health. Input material: blood. J is TRBJ2-7 and V is TRBV13; TRBD1 matches 10 bases. DNA of the CDR3: TGTGCCAGCAGCTCCCAGACCGGGACAGGGGCCTACGAGCAGTACTTC. Translated: CASSSQTGTGAYEQYF.